The 10 T cell receptor beta chains below all came from one sample that was sequenced in a study of T cells in Graves' hyperthyroidism and ophthalmopathy. From RNA transcripts, TCR beta CDR3 regions were amplified. The HTBI primer set drove a first-round RT-PCR of the TCR CDR3. Using its own MiXCR run on the multiplex PCR reads, TCRdb lists one record per CDR3 protein. Among about 110,000 distinct CDR3 sequences listed, roughly 15% were seen once. Sequencing input: blood. The receptor set was obtained from a woman between 45 and 60 years old with Graves' hyperthyroidism.

This clonotype was observed many times. V gene TRBV2 combines with J gene TRBJ1-1, with D unresolved. V was trimmed by 5 bases and J by 11 bases, leaving 12 bases between them. Germline V gives CDR1 SNHLY, CDR2 FYNNEI. The length of the CDR3 is 11 residues. As DNA, the CDR3 is TGTGCCAGCAGTACAACAGAGGGTGCTTTCTTT. It specifies CASSTTEGAFF.

This clonotype showed up many times. This chain links TRBV10-1 with TRBJ1-1, with D perhaps TRBD1 (5 bases). CDR3 length equals 12 residues. V was trimmed by 0 bases and J by 9 bases, leaving 8 bases between them. Germline loops: CDR1 WNHNN, CDR2 SYGVQD (reference sequence). In DNA form, the CDR3 reads TGCGCCAGCAGTGAGTCGGGACTAAAAGCTTTCTTT. Amino acid sequence: CASSESGLKAFF.

The sample holds many counts of this clonotype. The rearrangement uses TRBV12-3 or TRBV12-4 and TRBJ2-2, with 9 bases matching TRBD2. This CDR3 spans 16 amino acids. J lost 3 bases, V lost 10 bases, and 12 bases had no gene match. CDR3 amino acids: CATKGLASTHTGELFF. The CDR3 region has the DNA TGTGCCACCAAGGGACTAGCTTCTACCCACACCGGGGAGCTGTTTTTT.

This clonotype occurred many times. The chain recombines TRBV7-8 with TRBJ2-5; no clear D gene. The CDR3 sequence is 10 residues long. V dropped 5 bases and J dropped 5 bases, with 3 bases sitting between them. CDR1 is SGHVS, CDR2 FQNEAQ, per germline. The CDR3 DNA reads as TGTGCCAGCAGCGACGAGACCCAGTACTTC. It encodes CASSDETQYF.

There are a few counts of this clonotype. The V gene is TRBV10-2, the J gene TRBJ2-1; 8 bases agree with TRBD2. The CDR3 runs 15 residues. The germline CDR1 and CDR2 sequences are WSHSY and SAAADI. The J segment lost 0 bases and the V segment lost 3 bases, leaving 1 base of the junction unmatched. This chain's CDR3 is CASSDGTSSYNEQFF. In DNA, the CDR3 is TGCGCCAGCAGTGATGGGACTAGCTCCTACAATGAGCAGTTCTTC.

This clonotype was observed many times. The chain has TRBV28 and TRBJ2-7, with a possible D match to TRBD1 (5 bases). V gave up 1 base and J gave up 4 bases, with 11 bases separating them. Germline CDR1 MDHEN, CDR2 SYDVKM. The CDR3 spans 14 residues. CDR3 in amino acids: CASSLYRGGYEQYV. CDR3 DNA: TGTGCCAGCAGTTTATATAGGGGTGGGTACGAGCAGTACGTC.

This clonotype has ten or more counts. The DNA for the CDR3 is TGTGCCAGCAGCTCACGGACCTTTGATGGGGGCTACACCTTC. Its protein is CASSSRTFDGGYTF. J is TRBJ1-2 and V is TRBV5-4; D unclear. The germline gives CDR1 SGHNT, CDR2 YYREEE (reference sequence). CDR3 length equals 14 residues. V was clipped by 3 bases and J by 8 bases, with 17 bases between them.

The chain uses TRBV24-1 and TRBJ2-5, with 13 positions matching TRBD2. CDR3 length: 16 amino acids. The J segment lost 4 bases and the V segment lost 6 bases, leaving 7 bases of the junction unmatched. The germline V gene has CDR1 KGHDR and CDR2 SFDVKD. The CDR3 DNA sequence: TGTGCCACCAGTACTTTACTAGCGGGAGGGCTAGAGACCCAGTACTTC. Protein: CATSTLLAGGLETQYF.

In its sample, this clonotype was seen many times. The CDR3 DNA reads as TGTGCCAGCAGCTTAGGTACGGGCCGTGAGCAGTTCTTC. It translates to CASSLGTGREQFF. V is TRBV7-3 and J is TRBJ2-1; D is unresolved. The CDR3 spans 13 residues. Between the trimmed V and J ends, which lost 2 bases and 9 bases, there was a span of 11 bases. Germline CDR1 is SGHTA and CDR2 is FQGTGA. The variable domain in full, completed from reference TRBV7-3 and TRBJ2-1, reads GAGVSQTPSNKVTEKGKYVELRCDPISGHTALYWYRQSLGQGPEFLIYFQGTGAADDSGLPNDRFFAVRPEGSVSTLKIQRTERGDSAVYLCASSLGTGREQFFGPGTRLTVL.

This clonotype came up many times. The CDR3 bases are TGTGCCAGCAGCCCTCTCAGAAGCACCGGGGAGCTGTTTTTT. It yields the protein CASSPLRSTGELFF. V and J are TRBV13 and TRBJ2-2; D is undetermined. Trimming left V 5 bases short and J 4 bases short, with 11 bases between. Germline V gene lookup returns CDR1 PRHDT and CDR2 FYEKMQ (reference sequence). The CDR3 is 14 residues long.